A single sample is the source of the 2 T cell receptor beta chains below, sequenced in a study of control samples from healthy donors and cancer patients. The protocol was immunoSEQ multiplex PCR, while the TCRdb copy is restricted to in-frame clones and leaves out a portion. Of 400,000 to 450,000 clones listed, roughly 90% were seen once; the top ten hold more than 6%. The sample was PBMCs. These receptors all come from a man aged 35-49 years with head and neck cancer.

This clone has a single count. The rearrangement joins TRBV5-6 to TRBJ2-5; 9 bases match TRBD1. There are 14 residues in the CDR3. Germline V gene sequence: CDR1 SGHDT, CDR2 YYEEEE. V dropped 3 bases and J dropped 5; count of bases not matched to a gene: 5. The chain's CDR3 is CASSSGTGRETQYF. DNA of the CDR3: TGTGCCAGCAGCTCCGGGACAGGGCGCGAGACCCAGTACTTC.

CDR3 in amino acids: CASSFEGLAGGYTGELFF. The CDR3 bases are TGTGCCAGCAGTTTTGAAGGACTAGCGGGAGGTTACACCGGGGAGCTGTTTTTT. The rearrangement uses TRBV28 and TRBJ2-2; TRBD2 aligns across 14 bases. Germline assignment: CDR1 MDHEN and CDR2 SYDVKM. This CDR3 is built from 18 residues. V was pared by 3 bases and J by 3 bases, with 6 bases of the junction left unmatched.